This T cell receptor beta chain was recovered during a study of blood T cell repertoires in COVID-19. Background on the study: Sites in the United States, Italy and Spain provided acute and convalescent COVID-19 samples. In each case, the material was cDNA or gDNA derived from T cells, B-cell-depleted T cells, or PBMCs.

Authors' data handling: Cell counts per sample came from amplifying reference gene primers. Assay used: immunoSEQ multiplex PCR; TCRdb lists only in-frame clones, some missing. The V and J calls and clone size were taken over from that table, and D and trimming were inferred from the DNA. The sample has some 280,000 clones; about nine tenths are singletons. The CDR3 has 13 residues. CDR1 and CDR2 from the germline V gene are SGHTA and FQGTGA. Trimming pared 1 base from V and 6 bases from J, leaving 7 bases between. This rearrangement joins TRBV7-3 to TRBJ2-1; D gene unclear. The TCR originated in a woman aged 25 to 45 with active or convalescent COVID-19. What was sequenced was peripheral blood. In DNA form, the CDR3 reads TGTGCCAGCAGCTTAATAAGCGCCAATGAGCAGTTCTTC. Encoded protein: CASSLISANEQFF.